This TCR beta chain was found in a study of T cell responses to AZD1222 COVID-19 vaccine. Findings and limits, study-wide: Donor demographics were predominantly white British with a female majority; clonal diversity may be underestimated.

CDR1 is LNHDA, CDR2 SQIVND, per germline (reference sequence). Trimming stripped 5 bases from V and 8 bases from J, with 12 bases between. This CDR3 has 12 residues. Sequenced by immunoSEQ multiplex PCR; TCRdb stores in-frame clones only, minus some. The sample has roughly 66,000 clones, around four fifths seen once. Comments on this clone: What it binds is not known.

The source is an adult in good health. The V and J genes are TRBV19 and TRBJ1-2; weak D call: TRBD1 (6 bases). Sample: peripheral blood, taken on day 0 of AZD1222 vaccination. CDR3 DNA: TGTGCCAGTAGTCGGGGGGCCAGGGGCTACACCTTC. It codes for CASSRGARGYTF.